This TCR beta chain was documented in a study of OX40 agonist ivuxolimab in advanced cancers. CDR1 is GTSNPN, CDR2 SVGIG, per germline (reference sequence). The CDR3 has 12 amino acids. Study-wide points: Mean expanded clone counts were higher in CD8+ than CD4+ T cells.

A word on this clone: Its antigen is undetermined.

The method was immunoSEQ multiplex PCR; TCRdb's version includes in-frame clones alone and lacks a portion of them. Of roughly 49,000 clones in the sample, around 84% are singletons; the top ten hold 1.6%. The chain employs TRBV30 and TRBJ2-5, with 8 bases identical to TRBD1. The J call may be wrong; the DNA end is better matched by TRBJ2-7. The source is an adult with an advanced solid tumor such as melanoma, head and neck, liver or kidney cancer. Sequenced material: CD4+ or CD8+ T cells sorted from blood, taken in a trial of the OX40 agonist ivuxolimab. The DNA for the CDR3 is TGTGCCTGCCGGACAGGGAGGTACGAGCAGTACTTC. This translates into CACRTGRYEQYF.